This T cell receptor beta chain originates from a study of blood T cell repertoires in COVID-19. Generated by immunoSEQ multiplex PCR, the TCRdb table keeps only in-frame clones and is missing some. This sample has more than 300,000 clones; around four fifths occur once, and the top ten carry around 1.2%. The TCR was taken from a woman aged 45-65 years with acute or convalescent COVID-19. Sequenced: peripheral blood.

Here the CDR3 DNA reads TGTGCCAGCAGCCGGGACAGGGGCTATGGCTACACCTTC. Translating it yields CASSRDRGYGYTF. V and J are TRBV5-6 and TRBJ1-2, with 10 nucleotides matching TRBD1. The CDR3 loop spans 13 amino acids. Germline lookup yields CDR1 SGHDT and CDR2 YYEEEE. Unmatched junction bases numbered 1, after V lost 4 bases and J lost 4 bases.